This TCR beta chain was recorded in a study of blood T cell repertoires in COVID-19. Overall study: Samples of COVID-19 (acute and convalescent) were obtained from the United States, Italy and Spain.

Original handling: The assay estimated nucleated cells by amplifying reference gene primers. Profiling relied on immunoSEQ multiplex PCR, and the TCRdb table lists in-frame clones only, not all of them. V, J and clone size derive from that table, while D and trimming were established from the DNA sequence. The sample contains some 110,000 clones, 80% to 95% of which appear only once. A Seattle source enrolled patients during active infection and followed them longitudinally. Source material: peripheral blood. This receptor was identified in a man in his forties or fifties with COVID-19, enrolled during active disease.

In DNA, the CDR3 is TGTGCCAGCAGGACGGGACATAGCCAGCCCCAGCATTTT. Encoded protein: CASRTGHSQPQHF. The gene calls are TRBV12-3 or TRBV12-4 and TRBJ1-5; a possible D gene is TRBD1 (6 bases). The germline V and J ends were trimmed by 6 bases and 7 bases, with 13 bases remaining between them. This CDR3 spans 13 amino acids.